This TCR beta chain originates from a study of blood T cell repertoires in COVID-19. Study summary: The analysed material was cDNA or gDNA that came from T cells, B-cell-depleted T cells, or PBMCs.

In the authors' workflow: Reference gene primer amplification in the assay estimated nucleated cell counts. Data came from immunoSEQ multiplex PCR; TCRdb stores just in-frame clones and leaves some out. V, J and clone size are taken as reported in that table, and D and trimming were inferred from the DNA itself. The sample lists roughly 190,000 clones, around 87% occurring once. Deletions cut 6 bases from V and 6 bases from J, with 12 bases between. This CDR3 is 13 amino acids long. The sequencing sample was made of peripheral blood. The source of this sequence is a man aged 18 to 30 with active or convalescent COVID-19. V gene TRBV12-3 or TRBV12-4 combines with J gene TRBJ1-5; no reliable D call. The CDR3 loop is CASSPSGFQPQHF. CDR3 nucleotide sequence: TGTGCCAGCAGCCCGTCGGGGTTTCAGCCCCAGCATTTT.